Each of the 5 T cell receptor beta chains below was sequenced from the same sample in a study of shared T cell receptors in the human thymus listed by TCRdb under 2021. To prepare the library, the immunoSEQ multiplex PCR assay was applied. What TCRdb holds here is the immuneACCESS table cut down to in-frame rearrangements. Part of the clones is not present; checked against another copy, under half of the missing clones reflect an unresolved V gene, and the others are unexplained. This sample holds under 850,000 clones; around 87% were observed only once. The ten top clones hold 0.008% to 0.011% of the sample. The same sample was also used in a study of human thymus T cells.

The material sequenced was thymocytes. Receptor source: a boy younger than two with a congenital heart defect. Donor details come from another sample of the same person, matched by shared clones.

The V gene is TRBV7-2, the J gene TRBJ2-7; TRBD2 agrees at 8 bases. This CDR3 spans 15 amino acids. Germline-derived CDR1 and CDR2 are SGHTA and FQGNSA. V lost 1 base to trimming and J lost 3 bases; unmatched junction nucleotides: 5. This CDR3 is CASSLGGRPFYEQYF. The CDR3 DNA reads TGTGCCAGCAGCTTAGGCGGGAGGCCGTTCTACGAGCAGTACTTC.

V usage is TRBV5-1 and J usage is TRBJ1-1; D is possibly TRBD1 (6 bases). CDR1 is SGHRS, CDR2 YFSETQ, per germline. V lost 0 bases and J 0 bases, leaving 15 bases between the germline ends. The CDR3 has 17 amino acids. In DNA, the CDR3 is TGCGCCAGCAGCTTGGGAATCCCGGGACACATGAACACTGAAGCTTTCTTT. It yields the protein CASSLGIPGHMNTEAFF.

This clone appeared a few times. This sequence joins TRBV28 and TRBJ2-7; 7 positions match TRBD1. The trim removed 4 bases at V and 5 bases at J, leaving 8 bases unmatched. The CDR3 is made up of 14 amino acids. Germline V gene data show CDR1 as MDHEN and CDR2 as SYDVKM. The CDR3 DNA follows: TGTGCCAGCAGTTCAAACAGGGGACCCAACGAGCAGTACTTC. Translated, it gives CASSSNRGPNEQYF.

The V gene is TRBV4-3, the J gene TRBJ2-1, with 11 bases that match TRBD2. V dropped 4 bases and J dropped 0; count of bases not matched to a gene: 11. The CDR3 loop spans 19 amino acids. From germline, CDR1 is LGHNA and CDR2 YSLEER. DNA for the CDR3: TGCGCCAGCAGCCGGGGGGAACTAGCGGGAGAAAGCTCCTACAATGAGCAGTTCTTC. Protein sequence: CASSRGELAGESSYNEQFF.

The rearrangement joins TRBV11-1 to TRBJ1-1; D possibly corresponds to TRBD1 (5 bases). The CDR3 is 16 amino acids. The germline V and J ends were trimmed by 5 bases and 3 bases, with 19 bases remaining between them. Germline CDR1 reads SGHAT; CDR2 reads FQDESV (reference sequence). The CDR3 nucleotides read TGTGCCAGCAGCCCCCAACACGGGGGGGTGGACACTGAAGCTTTCTTT. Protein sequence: CASSPQHGGVDTEAFF. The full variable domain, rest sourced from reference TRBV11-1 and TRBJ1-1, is EAEVAQSPRYKITEKSQAVAFWCDPISGHATLYWYRQILGQGPELLVQFQDESVVDDSQLPKDRFSAERLKGVDSTLKIQPAELGDSAMYLCASSPQHGGVDTEAFFGQGTRLTVV.